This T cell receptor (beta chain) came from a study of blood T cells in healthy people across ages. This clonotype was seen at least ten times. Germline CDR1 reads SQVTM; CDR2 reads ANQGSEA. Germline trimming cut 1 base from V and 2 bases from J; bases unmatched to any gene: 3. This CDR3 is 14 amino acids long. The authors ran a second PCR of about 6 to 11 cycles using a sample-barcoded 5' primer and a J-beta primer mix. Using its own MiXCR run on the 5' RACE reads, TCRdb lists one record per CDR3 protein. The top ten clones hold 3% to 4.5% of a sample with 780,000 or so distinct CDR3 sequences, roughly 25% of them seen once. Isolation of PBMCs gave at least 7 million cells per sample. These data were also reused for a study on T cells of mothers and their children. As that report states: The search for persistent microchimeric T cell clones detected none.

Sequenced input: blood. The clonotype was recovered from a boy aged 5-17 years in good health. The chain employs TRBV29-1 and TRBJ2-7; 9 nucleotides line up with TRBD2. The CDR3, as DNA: TGCAGCGTTGAAGGACTAGCGGAAACCTACGAGCAGTACTTC. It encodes CSVEGLAETYEQYF.